This entry lists 25 T cell receptor beta chains sequenced from one sample in a study of patients and donors after allogeneic stem cell transplantation. TCRdb independently ran MiXCR on the RT-PCR reads; one entry per CDR3 protein. The sample lists 25,000 to 35,000 distinct CDR3 sequences, nearly 7% occurring once. What was sequenced was blood, either unsorted or a sorted T cell fraction (not recorded which). All receptors derive from a human donor who was either an allogeneic HSCT recipient or a stem cell or donor lymphocyte infusion donor (not recorded which). It is not recorded whose cells these are; they may come from a transplant donor.

The chain employs TRBV6-2 or TRBV6-3 and TRBJ2-7; D remains unclear. Germline CDR1 is MNHEY and CDR2 is SVGEGT. V dropped 6 bases and J dropped 4 bases, with 10 bases sitting between them. The CDR3 spans 12 residues. CDR3 region: CASSKGGYEQYF. The CDR3 region has the DNA TGTGCCAGCAGCAAAGGTGGATACGAGCAGTACTTC.

This clonotype was seen more than once but under ten times. The chain uses TRBV18 and TRBJ2-7; D tentatively reads TRBD1 or TRBD2 (5 bases each). The V end lost 5 bases, the J end lost 1 base, and 12 bases lay between the germline ends. Germline CDR1 KGHSH, CDR2 LQKENI. The length of the CDR3 is 14 residues. CDR3 sequence reads: CASSGRENSYEQYF. For the CDR3, the DNA is TGTGCCAGCTCAGGCAGGGAGAATTCCTACGAGCAGTACTTC.

The table lists this clonotype with a few counts. The chain employs TRBV11-1 and TRBJ2-1, with 7 positions matching TRBD2. The V segment lost 7 bases and the J segment 3 bases; nucleotides outside the gene matches: 12. The CDR3 sequence is 16 residues long. The germline CDR1 and CDR2 sequences are SGHAT and FQDESV (reference sequence). In DNA form, the CDR3 reads TGTGCCAGCACCCGCTGGGGGGGAGAAGGCTACAATGAGCAGTTCTTC. The encoded protein is CASTRWGGEGYNEQFF.

Many counts were recorded for this clonotype. CDR3 bases: TGTGCCAGCAGCTCAAAACACCTCCTTCCCACAGATACGCAGTATTTT. Protein product: CASSSKHLLPTDTQYF. The V call is TRBV11-1, the J call TRBJ2-3; unclear D gene. This CDR3 contains 16 residues. The V gene's germline CDR1 is SGHAT and CDR2 FQDESV (reference sequence). Trimming pared 4 bases from V and 2 bases from J, leaving 16 bases between.

This clonotype was counted a few times. This chain uses TRBV21-1 with TRBJ2-2. TRBV21-1 is reported as a pseudogene. The CDR3 contains 14 residues. CDR3 amino acids: CASSKAAGTGELFF. As DNA, the CDR3 is TGTGCCAGCAGCAAAGCTGCAGGCACCGGGGAGCTGTTTTTT.

This clonotype appeared many times. This sequence joins TRBV28 and TRBJ1-2, with a tentative D call TRBD1 (6 bases). The CDR3 length is 16 residues. Looked up from germline, CDR1 is MDHEN and CDR2 is SYDVKM. V lost 5 bases and J lost 4, with 20 bases in between. The CDR3 bases are TGTGCCAGCAGTGCCTGGGGGCGACCTAGCGGCTATGGCTACACCTTC. Amino acids: CASSAWGRPSGYGYTF.

This clonotype was observed at least ten times. The rearrangement joins TRBV21-1 to TRBJ1-1; the table calls TRBD1, which could not be checked here. TRBV21-1 is a pseudogene segment. The CDR3 length is 15 residues. CDR3 sequence (DNA): TGTGCCAGCAGCAAAGAAGGGGGCACGTACACTGAAGCTTTCTTT. Protein product: CASSKEGGTYTEAFF.

This clonotype was recorded at least ten times. Sequence at one end of the junction differs from germline and may be a read error. V gene TRBV7-3 combines with J gene TRBJ2-2; D gene uncertain. This CDR3 spans 13 amino acids. In germline, CDR1 is SGHTA, CDR2 FQGTGA. CDR3 in amino acids: CASSSLHTEELFF. CDR3 nucleotides: TGTGCCAGCAGCTCCCTACACACCGAGGAGCTGTTTTTT.

Concerning this clonotype itself: It may be a read error: a sequence one base away is much more abundant. The conserved phenylalanine or tryptophan is not found at the CDR3 terminus, so this likely reflects a read error. It is unclear where the CDR3 begins or ends on the DNA, so no DNA is shown, and the CDR3 is as TCRdb lists it. The chain recombines TRBV7-9 with TRBJ1-1; the D call TRBD1 from the table was never checked on the DNA. Germline V gene lookup returns CDR1 SEHNR and CDR2 FQNEAQ (reference sequence). The CDR3 is 11 amino acids in total, end residues counted. The CDR3: CASSLVFRVHS.

This clonotype was detected ten times or more. The chain combines TRBV15 with TRBJ1-4, with TRBD1 as a possible D gene (5 bases). Between the trimmed V and J ends, which lost 4 bases and 7 bases, there was a span of 19 bases. The germline V gene has CDR1 LNHNV and CDR2 YYDKDF (reference sequence). The length of the CDR3 is 16 residues. CDR3 region: CATSTLKGPDREKLFF. CDR3 bases: TGTGCCACCAGCACCCTGAAGGGACCCGACCGTGAAAAACTGTTTTTT.

For this clonotype: Possible read error: a much larger clone is one base away. The chain couples TRBV7-6 to TRBJ2-3, with D possibly matching TRBD2 (5 bases). The CDR3 contains 15 residues. Germline V gives CDR1 SGHVS, CDR2 FNYEAQ. CDR3 region: CASSPSRAWVDPQYF. CDR3 nucleotides: TGTGCCAGCAGCCCCTCGCGGGCGTGGGTAGATCCGCAGTATTTT.

There are many counts of this clonotype. V and J are TRBV18 and TRBJ2-3; D uncertain. Germline loops: CDR1 KGHSH, CDR2 LQKENI. Trimming shortened V by 0 bases and J by 5 bases, and 3 bases separated the two germline ends. CDR3 length: 12 residues. The CDR3, as DNA: TGTGCCAGCTCACCACCGGTAGATACGCAGTATTTT. This translates into CASSPPVDTQYF.

A few counts support this clonotype. This rearrangement joins TRBV11-3 to TRBJ2-1, with 9 bases aligning to TRBD1. J lost 9 bases, V lost 5 bases, and 5 bases had no gene match. Per germline, CDR1 SGHNT and CDR2 YENEEA. CDR3 size: 13 residues. DNA of the CDR3: TGTGCCAGCAGCGTACAGGGGGCAGGTGAGCAGTTCTTC. It is translated as CASSVQGAGEQFF.

There are many counts of this clonotype. The rearrangement joins TRBV20-1 to TRBJ2-6, with D unclear. V was trimmed by 4 bases and J by 0 bases, leaving 7 bases between them. CDR1 and CDR2 from the germline V gene are DFQATT and SNEGSKA (reference sequence). The CDR3 sequence is 14 residues long. DNA of the CDR3: TGCAGTGCTAATTCGGGCTCTGGGGCCAACGTCCTGACTTTC. Translated: CSANSGSGANVLTF.

This clonotype was detected many times. The chain has TRBV10-3 and TRBJ2-3, with D perhaps TRBD1 (5 bases). The germline gives CDR1 ENHRY, CDR2 SYGVKD. Between the trimmed V and J ends, which lost 11 bases and 4 bases, there was a span of 10 bases. The CDR3 is 11 amino acids. CDR3 protein: CAVSRADTQYF. In nucleotides, the CDR3 is TGTGCCGTTAGCAGGGCAGATACGCAGTATTTT.

This clonotype occurred many times. The V gene is TRBV5-1, the J gene TRBJ1-6; the D gene is possibly TRBD1 (6 bases). CDR3 size: 16 residues. Per germline, CDR1 SGHRS and CDR2 YFSETQ. V was trimmed by 6 bases and J by 3 bases, leaving 16 bases between them. The DNA for the CDR3 is TGCGCCAGCACCCCGACAGGTTACCTCTATAATTCACCCCTCCACTTT. Translation: CASTPTGYLYNSPLHF.

This clonotype has only a few counts. This chain uses TRBV7-9 with TRBJ1-6; no reliable D call. Germline values: CDR1 SEHNR, CDR2 FQNEAQ (reference sequence). V was clipped by 4 bases and J by 9 bases, with 7 bases between them. The CDR3 runs 12 residues. The CDR3 DNA reads as TGTGCCAGCAGCTCCCCTGGTTCACCCCTCCACTTT. This sequence encodes CASSSPGSPLHF.

The DNA of the CDR3 is TGTGCCAGCAGCTTAGAAAGCCCCGGTACGCAGTATTTT. It specifies CASSLESPGTQYF. The rearrangement links TRBV11-3 to TRBJ2-3; D unclear. The CDR3 length is 13 residues. Germline CDR1 and CDR2: SGHNT and YENEEA. V dropped 0 bases and J dropped 8 bases, with 9 bases sitting between them.

This clonotype turned up a few times. This chain uses TRBV18 with TRBJ1-2; the match to TRBD1 covers 8 bases. The germline V gene encodes CDR1 KGHSH and CDR2 LQKENI. V gave up 2 bases and J gave up 1 base; unmatched junction bases: 9. The CDR3 length is 17 residues. CDR3: CASSPLTAGQVNYGYTF. The CDR3 nucleotides are TGTGCCAGCTCACCATTGACAGCGGGACAGGTTAACTATGGCTACACCTTC.

This clonotype is medium-sized by share. The chain joins TRBV10-3 to TRBJ1-5, with 7 bases fitting TRBD1. Germline V gene lookup returns CDR1 ENHRY and CDR2 SYGVKD. The CDR3 totals 15 residues. V was pared by 5 bases and J by 5 bases, with 9 bases of the junction left unmatched. The CDR3 sequence: CAISRGTGAHQPQHF. The DNA for the CDR3 is TGTGCCATCAGTCGTGGAACAGGGGCTCATCAGCCCCAGCATTTT.

In this sample, this clonotype turned up a few times. This chain uses TRBV11-3 with TRBJ2-5; 7 positions match TRBD1. The J segment lost 4 bases and the V segment lost 6 bases, leaving 11 bases of the junction unmatched. The CDR3 spans 15 residues. Germline V gives CDR1 SGHNT, CDR2 YENEEA. The CDR3 bases are TGTGCCAGCAGACCAAGACAGGGTCCTACAGAGACCCAGTACTTC. The encoded protein is CASRPRQGPTETQYF.

This clonotype occurred many times. This rearrangement joins TRBV7-6 to TRBJ2-7, with 8 nucleotides matching TRBD1. V lost 4 bases and J lost 7; bases outside the gene matches: 9. The CDR3 has 14 amino acids. Germline CDR1 reads SGHVS; CDR2 reads FNYEAQ. This CDR3 reads CASSSGQGLREQYF. CDR3 DNA: TGTGCCAGCAGCTCAGGACAGGGTCTACGTGAGCAGTACTTC.

At least ten counts were recorded for this clonotype. CDR3 loop: CASRGWVGGYTF. CDR3 nucleotide sequence: TGTGCCAGCAGGGGCTGGGTGGGAGGCTACACCTTC. The V gene is TRBV28, the J gene TRBJ1-2; no firm D call. Germline loops: CDR1 MDHEN, CDR2 SYDVKM. Trimming took off 6 bases at V and 8 bases at J, with 13 bases between the two ends. This CDR3 contains 12 residues.

The chain combines TRBV18 with TRBJ2-2; D call uncertain. CDR3 length: 15 residues. Germline V gene data show CDR1 as KGHSH and CDR2 as LQKENI. Trimming took off 3 bases at V and 1 base at J, with 9 bases between the two ends. In DNA, the CDR3 is TGTGCCAGCTCACCGTGGCGGATGAACACCGGGGAGCTGTTTTTT. It encodes CASSPWRMNTGELFF.

The chain links TRBV28 to TRBJ2-3, with 12 positions matching TRBD2. The V and J ends lost 2 bases and 4 bases, in that order; junction bases with no gene match: 10. CDR1 is MDHEN and CDR2 is SYDVKM in the germline V gene. The CDR3 is 18 amino acids. The CDR3 nucleotides are TGTGCCAGCAGTTTAACCCCGGGGACTAGCGGGTCGGCAGATACGCAGTATTTT. Protein product: CASSLTPGTSGSADTQYF.